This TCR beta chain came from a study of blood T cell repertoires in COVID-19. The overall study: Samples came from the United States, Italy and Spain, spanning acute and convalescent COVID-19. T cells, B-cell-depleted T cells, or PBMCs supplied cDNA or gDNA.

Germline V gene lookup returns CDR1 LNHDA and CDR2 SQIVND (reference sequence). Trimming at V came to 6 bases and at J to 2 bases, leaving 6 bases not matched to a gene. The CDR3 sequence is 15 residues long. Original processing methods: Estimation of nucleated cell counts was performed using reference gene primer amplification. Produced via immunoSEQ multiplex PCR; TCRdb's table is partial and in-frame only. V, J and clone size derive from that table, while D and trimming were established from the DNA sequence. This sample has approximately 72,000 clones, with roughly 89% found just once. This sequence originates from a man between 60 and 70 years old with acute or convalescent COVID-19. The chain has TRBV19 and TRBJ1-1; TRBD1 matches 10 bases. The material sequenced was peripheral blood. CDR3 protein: CASRRDRGENTEAFF. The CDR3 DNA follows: TGTGCCAGTAGAAGGGACAGGGGCGAAAACACTGAAGCTTTCTTT.